The 29 T cell receptor beta chains presented below share a single source sample, sequenced in a study of T cell changes during pregnancy in multiple sclerosis. This table comes from immunoSEQ multiplex PCR, and its TCRdb copy is limited to in-frame clones, with some not included. The profile shows around 99,000 clones, 92% of them singletons. This sample comprised peripheral blood, obtained in the third trimester of pregnancy. Source of these receptors: a female donor in good health, enrolled as a control in a pregnancy study.

Only one count was recorded for this clone. The genes are TRBV5-5 and TRBJ2-5; possibly TRBD1 for D (6 bases). CDR3 length equals 11 residues. Germline CDR1 and CDR2: SGHKS and YYEKEE (reference sequence). V shed 7 bases and J shed 2 bases, with 6 bases lying between them. The CDR3 region has the DNA TGTGCCAGCGGACAGCAAGAGACCCAGTACTTC. The encoded protein is CASGQQETQYF.

The rearrangement links TRBV10-3 to TRBJ2-1, with 8 bases identical to TRBD2. In germline, CDR1 is ENHRY, CDR2 SYGVKD. This CDR3 has 13 amino acids. Germline trimming cut 7 bases from V and 5 bases from J; bases unmatched to any gene: 4. The CDR3 bases are TGTGCCATCAATCCCGGGGGGGACAATGAGCAGTTCTTC. This encodes CAINPGGDNEQFF.

The V and J genes are TRBV7-3 and TRBJ1-1; no reliable D call. This CDR3 is 13 amino acids long. Deletions cut 4 bases from V and 7 bases from J, with 13 bases between. In germline, CDR1 is SGHTA, CDR2 FQGTGA. The chain's CDR3 is CASSSYTRNEAFF. The CDR3 nucleotides read TGTGCCAGCAGCTCTTATACAAGAAATGAAGCTTTCTTT.

CDR3 region: CASGGAGRQETQYF. In DNA form, the CDR3 reads TGTGCCAGCGGCGGAGCGGGGCGTCAAGAGACCCAGTACTTC. V and J are TRBV6-6 and TRBJ2-5; TRBD2 matches 7 bases. This CDR3 contains 14 residues. V lost 8 bases and J lost 2; bases outside the gene matches: 8. Per the germline V gene, CDR1 is MNHNY and CDR2 is SVGAGI (reference sequence).

This chain uses TRBV19 with TRBJ2-2, with D uncertain. The germline gives CDR1 LNHDA, CDR2 SQIVND (reference sequence). Trimming removed 7 bases from V and 4 bases from J, with 13 bases in between. The CDR3 loop spans 14 amino acids. The CDR3 region is CASTDHQVTGELFF. Written as DNA, the CDR3 is TGTGCCAGTACTGATCATCAGGTCACCGGGGAGCTGTTTTTT. The complete variable domain, with remaining parts taken from reference TRBV19 and TRBJ2-2, reads DGGITQSPKYLFRKEGQNVTLSCEQNLNHDAMYWYRQDPGQGLRLIYYSQIVNDFQKGDIAEGYSVSREKKESFPLTVTSAQKNPTAFYLCASTDHQVTGELFFGEGSRLTVL.

In its sample, this clone was seen once. The chain carries TRBV9 and TRBJ1-3; weak D call: TRBD1 (5 bases). V was cut by 2 bases and J by 1 base, with 7 bases left in between. The CDR3 extends over 14 amino acids. CDR1 is SGDLS, CDR2 YYNGEE, per germline. DNA for the CDR3: TGTGCCAGCAGCGTGCAGGGATCTGGAAACACCATATATTTT. Its protein is CASSVQGSGNTIYF.

V usage is TRBV7-9 and J usage is TRBJ2-1; the D is unclear. The length of the CDR3 is 11 residues. The germline V and J ends were trimmed by 3 bases and 6 bases, with 3 bases remaining between them. Germline V gene sequence: CDR1 SEHNR, CDR2 FQNEAQ (reference sequence). This chain's CDR3 is CASSFRNEQFF. As DNA, the CDR3 is TGTGCCAGCAGCTTTCGCAATGAGCAGTTCTTC.

This clone was recorded once. The chain joins TRBV19 to TRBJ1-1; 12 bases map to TRBD1. The CDR3 loop spans 17 amino acids. J was trimmed by 5 bases and V by 3 bases; bases with no gene match: 10. Germline V gene lookup returns CDR1 LNHDA and CDR2 SQIVND (reference sequence). The CDR3 DNA reads as TGTGCCAGTAGTATTGGAGGGACAGGGGGCGCAGGGACTGAAGCTTTCTTT. Translation: CASSIGGTGGAGTEAFF.

The rearrangement joins TRBV14 to TRBJ2-3; D is possibly TRBD2 (6 bases). V was pared by 4 bases and J by 0 bases, with 20 bases between. Germline V lookup: CDR1 SGHDN, CDR2 FVKESK. This CDR3 spans 18 amino acids. CDR3 in amino acids: CASSPWWVAAQSTDTQYF. In DNA form, the CDR3 reads TGTGCCAGCAGCCCCTGGTGGGTAGCGGCCCAAAGCACAGATACGCAGTATTTT.

This clone was seen a few times. The V and J genes are TRBV5-6 and TRBJ1-2, with 7 bases that match TRBD1. The CDR3 spans 15 residues. CDR1 and CDR2 from the germline V gene are SGHDT and YYEEEE. The V and J ends lost 4 bases and 6 bases, in that order; junction bases with no gene match: 12. The CDR3 region is CASSDVGTVSHGYTF. CDR3 coding DNA: TGTGCCAGCAGCGATGTAGGGACAGTTTCCCATGGCTACACCTTC. Complete variable domain (other parts from reference TRBV5-6 and TRBJ1-2): DAGVTQSPTHLIKTRGQQVTLRCSPKSGHDTVSWYQQALGQGPQFIFQYYEEEERQRGNFPDRFSGHQFPNYSSELNVNALLLGDSALYLCASSDVGTVSHGYTFGSGTRLTVV.

The chain couples TRBV5-8 to TRBJ1-4, with a tentative D call TRBD1 (6 bases). V lost 0 bases to trimming and J lost 8 bases, with 11 bases between them. CDR1 and CDR2 from the germline V gene are SGHTS and YDEGEE. This CDR3 has 14 residues. In DNA form, the CDR3 reads TGTGCCAGCAGCTTGGACAGGGCCGCAGAAAAACTGTTTTTT. The encoded protein is CASSLDRAAEKLFF.

The chain is built from TRBV21-1 and TRBJ1-5; TRBD1, as called in the table, went unchecked against the DNA. TRBV21-1 is deemed a pseudogene. CDR3 length: 15 residues. The CDR3 DNA reads TGTGCCAGCAGCAAAGGCCGGGACAGGGAAAACCCCCAGCATTTT. This codes for CASSKGRDRENPQHF.

The chain carries TRBV7-9 and TRBJ1-1; 7 nucleotides match TRBD1. CDR1 and CDR2 (germline): SEHNR, FQNEAQ (reference sequence). Unmatched junction bases numbered 8, after V lost 7 bases and J lost 6 bases. This CDR3 has 13 residues. CDR3 in DNA: TGTGCCAGCACCATCGACAGGGACGCTGAAGCTTTCTTT. It encodes CASTIDRDAEAFF. Complete variable domain (other parts from reference TRBV7-9 and TRBJ1-1): DTGVSQNPRHKITKRGQNVTFRCDPISEHNRLYWYRQTLGQGPEFLTYFQNEAQLEKSRLLSDRFSAERPKGSFSTLEIQRTEQGDSAMYLCASTIDRDAEAFFGQGTRLTVV.

The V gene is TRBV5-1, the J gene TRBJ1-2; possibly TRBD1 for D (6 bases). The V end lost 1 base, the J end lost 7 bases, and 17 bases lay between the germline ends. This CDR3 comprises 15 residues. Per germline, CDR1 SGHRS and CDR2 YFSETQ. The CDR3 nucleotides are TGCGCCAGCAGCTTGTCGGTTTCAGGGGAAAGTGGCTACACCTTC. The encoded protein is CASSLSVSGESGYTF.

V and J are TRBV6-1 and TRBJ1-2; a possible D gene is TRBD1 (6 bases). The CDR3 contains 14 residues. Trimming cost V 6 bases and J 2 bases, with 13 bases left between them. The germline CDR1 and CDR2 sequences are MNHNS and SASEGT. CDR3 in DNA: TGTGCCAGCAGGACTAACCAGGGGAACTATGGCTACACCTTC. Protein: CASRTNQGNYGYTF.

In its sample, this clone is medium-sized. V is TRBV6-1 and J is TRBJ1-5; no definite D call. Germline-derived CDR1 and CDR2 are MNHNS and SASEGT. V dropped 6 bases and J dropped 0 bases, with 6 bases sitting between them. CDR3 size: 13 residues. CDR3 sequence: CASSGDSNQPQHF. CDR3 coding DNA: TGTGCCAGCAGCGGTGATAGCAATCAGCCCCAGCATTTT.

This clone was picked up one time. J is TRBJ2-2 and V is TRBV10-3, with TRBD2 matching 12 bases. The CDR3 covers 18 residues. Losses at the gene ends were 3 bases for V and 13 bases for J; bases not matched to a gene: 18. Germline CDR1 reads ENHRY; CDR2 reads SYGVKD. CDR3 sequence reads: CAISERLAGVRPNSGLFF. The CDR3 DNA sequence: TGTGCCATCAGTGAAAGACTAGCGGGGGTGCGACCGAACAGTGGGCTGTTTTTT.

The chain employs TRBV9 and TRBJ1-2, with 10 bases fitting TRBD1. V shed 5 bases, J shed 7 bases, and the junction held 8 bases outside the gene matches. This CDR3 spans 14 amino acids. Germline V CDR1 and CDR2: SGDLS, YYNGEE. As DNA, the CDR3 is TGTGCCAGCAGTGATGACAGGGGGCTTTTTGGCTACACCTTC. Its protein is CASSDDRGLFGYTF.

The V call is TRBV4-3, the J call TRBJ2-3; a possible D gene is TRBD1 (6 bases). The CDR3 runs 19 residues. CDR1 and CDR2 (germline): LGHNA, YSLEER. Trimming left V 4 bases short and J 1 base short, with 24 bases between. CDR3 nucleotide sequence: TGCGCCAGCAGCCGCCGAGTGGAGAGAGGGGGTAGACGCACAGATACGCAGTATTTT. It yields the protein CASSRRVERGGRRTDTQYF.

The gene calls are TRBV19 and TRBJ1-5; TRBD1 aligns across 10 bases. This CDR3 comprises 14 residues. Trimming at V came to 5 bases and at J to 5 bases, leaving 3 bases not matched to a gene. Germline V CDR1 and CDR2: LNHDA, SQIVND (reference sequence). For the CDR3, the DNA is TGTGCCAGTAGTCTTGGGACAGGGGATCAGCCCCAGCATTTT. Translating it yields CASSLGTGDQPQHF.

V and J are TRBV14 and TRBJ2-7; D gene unclear. CDR1 SGHDN and CDR2 FVKESK come from the germline V gene. The V gene lost 1 base and the J gene lost 3 bases, with 7 bases spanning the gap. CDR3 length: 13 residues. The CDR3 loop is CASSQVAVYEQYF. CDR3 nucleotides: TGTGCCAGCAGCCAAGTTGCAGTCTACGAGCAGTACTTC. The entire variable domain, with the rest obtained from reference TRBV14 and TRBJ2-7, is as follows: EAGVTQFPSHSVIEKGQTVTLRCDPISGHDNLYWYRRVMGKEIKFLLHFVKESKQDESGMPNNRFLAERTGGTYSTLKVQPAELEDSGVYFCASSQVAVYEQYFGPGTRLTVT.

The chain uses TRBV11-1 and TRBJ2-7; 8 bases align to TRBD2. This CDR3 is built from 13 residues. The V gene's germline CDR1 is SGHAT and CDR2 FQDESV (reference sequence). V lost 3 bases to trimming and J lost 6 bases; unmatched junction nucleotides: 4. CDR3 coding DNA: TGTGCCAGCAGCTTTGCGCTAGCGGGCGAGCAGTACTTC. Translating gives CASSFALAGEQYF.

This clone was observed once. This chain uses TRBV5-1 with TRBJ1-1; 8 bases align to TRBD1. V gave up 0 bases and J gave up 4 bases; unmatched junction bases: 2. Germline V gene sequence: CDR1 SGHRS, CDR2 YFSETQ. The CDR3 is 14 amino acids. The CDR3 loop reads CASSLATGGTEAFF. The CDR3 DNA sequence: TGCGCCAGCAGCTTGGCAACAGGGGGCACTGAAGCTTTCTTT. The full variable domain, completed using reference TRBV5-1 and TRBJ1-1, is KAGVTQTPRYLIKTRGQQVTLSCSPISGHRSVSWYQQTPGQGLQFLFEYFSETQRNKGNFPGRFSGRQFSNSRSEMNVSTLELGDSALYLCASSLATGGTEAFFGQGTRLTVV.

The rearrangement uses TRBV2 and TRBJ1-2, with a weak D call TRBD1 (6 bases). V gave up 6 bases and J gave up 6 bases, with 14 bases separating them. The germline CDR1 and CDR2 sequences are SNHLY and FYNNEI. CDR3 length: 13 amino acids. This chain's CDR3 is CASRVGGANGYTF. The CDR3 region has the DNA TGTGCCAGCAGGGTTGGGGGCGCCAATGGCTACACCTTC. Filled out from reference TRBV2 and TRBJ1-2, the complete variable domain reads EPEVTQTPSHQVTQMGQEVILRCVPISNHLYFYWYRQILGQKVEFLVSFYNNEISEKSEIFDDQFSVERPDGSNFTLKIRSTKLEDSAMYFCASRVGGANGYTFGSGTRLTVV.

The genes are TRBV12-5 and TRBJ2-7; 9 bases map to TRBD1. The germline gives CDR1 LGHNT, CDR2 FRNRAP. CDR3 length: 14 amino acids. Losses at the gene ends were 1 base for V and 2 bases for J; bases not matched to a gene: 0. The CDR3 loop reads CASGLGTGAYEQYF. Written as DNA, the CDR3 is TGTGCTAGTGGTTTGGGGACAGGGGCCTACGAGCAGTACTTC. Supplemented by reference TRBV12-5 and TRBJ2-7, the full variable domain reads DARVTQTPRHKVTEMGQEVTMRCQPILGHNTVFWYRQTMMQGLELLAYFRNRAPLDDSGMPKDRFSAEMPDATLATLKIQPSEPRDSAVYFCASGLGTGAYEQYFGPGTRLTVT.

In its sample, this clone was seen once. CDR3 protein: CASSLGQGGNQPQHF. DNA of the CDR3: TGCGCCAGCAGCCTAGGACAGGGGGGCAATCAGCCCCAGCATTTT. This chain joins TRBV5-1 and TRBJ1-5, with 10 bases lining up with TRBD1. CDR3 length: 15 amino acids. Germline V gene data show CDR1 as SGHRS and CDR2 as YFSETQ. Germline trimming cut 4 bases from V and 2 bases from J; bases unmatched to any gene: 3.

The V call is TRBV30, the J call TRBJ1-1, with no clear D. The CDR3 is 14 amino acids. Trimming pared 7 bases from V and 1 base from J, leaving 16 bases between. The germline gives CDR1 GTSNPN, CDR2 SVGIG (reference sequence). CDR3 protein: CASRHPNRNTEAFF. The CDR3 coding sequence is TGTGCCTCGAGGCACCCTAACAGGAACACTGAAGCTTTCTTT.

The chain recombines TRBV5-8 with TRBJ1-2; D is unclear. The CDR3 covers 14 residues. V was trimmed by 6 bases and J by 6 bases, leaving 18 bases between them. Germline CDR1 reads SGHTS; CDR2 reads YDEGEE. The CDR3 coding sequence is TGTGCCAGCACCCCCCCCGGAGGGTCGGATGGCTACACCTTC. This codes for CASTPPGGSDGYTF.

The V gene is TRBV5-5, the J gene TRBJ1-1, with 7 bases matching TRBD1. The CDR3 has 14 residues. Trimming took 5 bases from V and 0 from J; bases not matched to a gene: 4. From germline, CDR1 is SGHKS and CDR2 YYEKEE (reference sequence). This chain's CDR3 is CASRTDRMNTEAFF. In nucleotides, the CDR3 is TGTGCCAGCAGAACGGACAGGATGAACACTGAAGCTTTCTTT.